Listed here are 4 T cell receptor beta chains from one sample, sequenced in a study of blood T cell repertoires in COVID-19. The method was immunoSEQ multiplex PCR; TCRdb's version includes in-frame clones alone and lacks a portion of them. The sample includes about 260,000 clones, approximately 87% of them seen just once. Sequencing input: peripheral blood. Every receptor here comes from a woman in her thirties or forties who had recovered from COVID-19.

A few counts support this clone. The rearrangement links TRBV13 to TRBJ2-6; D is perhaps TRBD1 (6 bases). Germline CDR1 PRHDT, CDR2 FYEKMQ (reference sequence). This CDR3 region has 15 residues. V gave up 5 bases and J gave up 4 bases, with 12 bases separating them. CDR3 amino acids: CASSTRGTGANVLTF. The CDR3 DNA sequence: TGTGCCAGCAGCACCAGGGGTACCGGGGCCAACGTCCTGACTTTC.

This clone has just a few counts. The chain employs TRBV27 and TRBJ1-2; D not certain. The CDR3 runs 17 residues. V was clipped by 5 bases and J by 6 bases, with 25 bases between them. CDR1 is MNHEY and CDR2 is SMNVEV in the germline V gene (reference sequence). This CDR3 reads CASSPWGGMASSHGYTF. CDR3 bases: TGTGCCAGCAGTCCCTGGGGAGGCATGGCATCCTCCCATGGCTACACCTTC.

This clone appeared once. The chain carries TRBV5-4 and TRBJ1-1; 7 positions agree with TRBD1. The trim removed 5 bases at V and 8 bases at J, leaving 6 bases unmatched. Germline lookup yields CDR1 SGHNT and CDR2 YYREEE (reference sequence). The CDR3 has 12 residues. The CDR3 region is CASRRDSQEAFF. For the CDR3, the DNA is TGTGCCAGCAGACGGGACAGCCAAGAAGCTTTCTTT.

CDR3 loop: CASSSPGQSPAEAFF. The CDR3 DNA follows: TGCGCCAGCAGCTCGCCGGGACAGAGCCCCGCTGAAGCTTTCTTT. The rearrangement uses TRBV5-1 and TRBJ1-1, with 7 bases that match TRBD1. The V and J ends lost 3 bases and 6 bases, in that order; junction bases with no gene match: 11. The germline gives CDR1 SGHRS, CDR2 YFSETQ. This CDR3 comprises 15 residues.